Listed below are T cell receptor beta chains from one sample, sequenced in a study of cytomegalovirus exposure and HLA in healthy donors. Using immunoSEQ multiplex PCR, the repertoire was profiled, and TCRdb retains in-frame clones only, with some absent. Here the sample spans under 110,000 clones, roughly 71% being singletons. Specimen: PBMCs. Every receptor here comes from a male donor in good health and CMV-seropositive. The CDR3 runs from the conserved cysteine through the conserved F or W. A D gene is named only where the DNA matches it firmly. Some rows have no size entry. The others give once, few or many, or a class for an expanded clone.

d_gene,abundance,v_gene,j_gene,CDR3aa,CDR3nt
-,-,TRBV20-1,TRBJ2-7,CSARDAYEQYF,TGCAGTGCTAGAGACGCCTACGAGCAGTACTTC
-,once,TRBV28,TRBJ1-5,CASSLYGLSGHF,TGTGCCAGCAGTTTATACGGCCTGAGCGGGCATTTT
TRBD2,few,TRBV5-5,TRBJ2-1,CASSLLGTSGRADEQFF,TGTGCCAGCAGCTTGTTGGGGACTAGCGGGAGGGCCGATGAGCAGTTCTTC
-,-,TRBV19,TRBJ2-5,CASSIERQQETQYF,TGTGCCAGTAGTATAGAGCGACAGCAAGAGACCCAGTACTTC
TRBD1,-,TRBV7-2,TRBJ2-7,CASSLLGQGVHEQYF,TGTGCCAGCAGCTTATTGGGACAGGGTGTCCACGAGCAGTACTTC
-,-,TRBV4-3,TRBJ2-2,CASSQAGADPGELFF,TGCGCCAGCAGCCAAGCGGGAGCCGACCCCGGGGAGCTGTTTTTT
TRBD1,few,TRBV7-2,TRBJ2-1,CASSLGYRVGAGQGEQFF,TGTGCCAGCAGCTTAGGTTACAGGGTTGGGGCGGGACAGGGTGAGCAGTTCTTC
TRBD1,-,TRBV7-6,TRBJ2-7,CAILKPGQPYEQYF,TGTGCCATTCTCAAACCGGGACAGCCATACGAGCAGTACTTC
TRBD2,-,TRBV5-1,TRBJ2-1,CASSRLAVSSYNEQFF,TGCGCCAGCTCCCGACTAGCGGTAAGCTCCTACAATGAGCAGTTCTTC
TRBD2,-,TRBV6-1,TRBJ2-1,CASNTGTSPYNEQFF,TGTGCCAGCAATACCGGGACTAGTCCCTACAATGAGCAGTTCTTC
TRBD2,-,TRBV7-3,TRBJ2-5,CASSRHASGGETQYF,TGTGCCAGCAGCCGACATGCTAGCGGGGGGGAGACCCAGTACTTC
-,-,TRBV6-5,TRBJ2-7,CASSSLGRNYEQYF,TGTGCCAGCAGCTCCCTTGGGAGAAACTACGAGCAGTACTTC
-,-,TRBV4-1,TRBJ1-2,CASSSTGSLGYTF,TGCGCCAGCAGCTCGACAGGCTCCCTGGGCTACACCTTC
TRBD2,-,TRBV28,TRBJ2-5,CASSLRTSGGLEETQYF,TGTGCCAGCAGCCTCAGGACTAGCGGGGGGTTGGAAGAGACCCAGTACTTC
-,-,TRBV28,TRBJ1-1,CASSGAYRANTEAFF,TGTGCCAGCAGTGGAGCTTACAGGGCGAACACTGAAGCTTTCTTT
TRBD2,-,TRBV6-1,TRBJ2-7,CASSESKGLASTYEQYF,TGTGCCAGCAGTGAATCTAAAGGACTAGCGTCCACCTACGAGCAGTACTTC
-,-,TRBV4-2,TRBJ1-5,CASSQDIQAYYQPQHF,TGTGCCAGCAGCCAAGATATCCAGGCCTACTATCAGCCCCAGCATTTT
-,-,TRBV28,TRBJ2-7,CASSLSEDEQYF,TGTGCCAGCAGTTTATCAGAGGACGAGCAGTACTTC
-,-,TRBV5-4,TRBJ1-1,CASSLVQTMNTEAFF,TGTGCCAGCAGCTTAGTACAGACCATGAACACTGAAGCTTTCTTT
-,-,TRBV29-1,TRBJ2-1,CSAVGGTYNEQFF,TGCAGCGCCGTAGGGGGAACCTACAATGAGCAGTTCTTC
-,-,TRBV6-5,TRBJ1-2,CASSWGGGVGYTF,TGTGCCAGCAGTTGGGGCGGAGGGGTAGGCTACACCTTC
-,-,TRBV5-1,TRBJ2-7,CASSLAGFTGEQYF,TGCGCCAGCAGCTTGGCCGGGTTTACGGGCGAGCAGTACTTC
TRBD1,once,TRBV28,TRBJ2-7,CASSLRQGAWEQYF,TGTGCCAGCAGTTTGCGGCAGGGGGCTTGGGAGCAGTACTTC
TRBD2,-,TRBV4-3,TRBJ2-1,CASSQPFLAGGPGEQFF,TGCGCCAGCAGCCAGCCTTTTTTAGCGGGAGGGCCTGGTGAGCAGTTCTTC
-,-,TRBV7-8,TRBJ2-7,CASSLAWQGIGEQYF,TGTGCCAGCAGCTTAGCGTGGCAGGGGATCGGCGAGCAGTACTTC
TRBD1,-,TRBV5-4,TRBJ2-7,CASSLDPGGYEQYF,TGTGCCAGCAGCTTGGATCCAGGGGGCTACGAGCAGTACTTC
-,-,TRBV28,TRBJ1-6,CASSPPGQGNNSPLNF,TGTGCCAGCAGTCCCCCGGGGCAGGGGAATAATTCACCCCTCAACTTT
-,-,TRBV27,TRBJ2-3,CASSLSRGDTQYF,TGTGCCAGCAGTTTATCCCGGGGAGATACGCAGTATTTT
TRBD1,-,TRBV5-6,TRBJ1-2,CASSFRDRGYYGYTF,TGTGCCAGCAGCTTCAGGGACAGGGGATACTATGGCTACACCTTC
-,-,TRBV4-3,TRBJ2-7,CASSQGYGSSYEQYF,TGCGCCAGCAGCCAAGGATATGGGAGCTCCTACGAGCAGTACTTC